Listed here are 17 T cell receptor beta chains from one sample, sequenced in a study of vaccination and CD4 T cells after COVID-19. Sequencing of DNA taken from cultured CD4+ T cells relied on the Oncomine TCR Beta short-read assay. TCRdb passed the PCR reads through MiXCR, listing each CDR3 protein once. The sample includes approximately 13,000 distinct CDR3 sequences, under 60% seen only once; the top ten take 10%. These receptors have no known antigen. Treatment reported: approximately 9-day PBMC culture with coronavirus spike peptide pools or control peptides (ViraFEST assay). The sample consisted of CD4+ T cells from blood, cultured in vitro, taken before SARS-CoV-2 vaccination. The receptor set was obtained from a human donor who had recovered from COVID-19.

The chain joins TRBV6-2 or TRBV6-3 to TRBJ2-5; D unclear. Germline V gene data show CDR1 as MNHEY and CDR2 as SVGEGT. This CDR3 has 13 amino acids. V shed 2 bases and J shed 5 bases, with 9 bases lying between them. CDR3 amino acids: CASSYLRSETQYF. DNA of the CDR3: TGTGCCAGCAGTTACCTCCGAAGCGAGACCCAGTACTTC.

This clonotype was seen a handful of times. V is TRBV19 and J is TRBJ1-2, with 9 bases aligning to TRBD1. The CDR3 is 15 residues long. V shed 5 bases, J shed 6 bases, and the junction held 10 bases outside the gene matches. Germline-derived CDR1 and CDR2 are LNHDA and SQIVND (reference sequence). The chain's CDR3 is CASSPVDRGWHGYTF. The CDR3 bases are TGTGCCAGTAGTCCCGTGGACAGGGGCTGGCATGGCTACACCTTC.

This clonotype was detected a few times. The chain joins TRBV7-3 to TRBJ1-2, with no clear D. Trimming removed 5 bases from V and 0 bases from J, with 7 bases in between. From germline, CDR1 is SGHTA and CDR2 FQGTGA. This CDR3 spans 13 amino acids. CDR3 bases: TGTGCCAGCAGCCCCCGGGCTAACTATGGCTACACCTTC. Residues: CASSPRANYGYTF.

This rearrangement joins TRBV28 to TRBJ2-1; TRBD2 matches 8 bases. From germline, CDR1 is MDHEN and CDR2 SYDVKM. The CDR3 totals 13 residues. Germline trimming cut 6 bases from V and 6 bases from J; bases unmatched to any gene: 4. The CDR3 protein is CASRSGGSNEQFF. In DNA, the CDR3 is TGTGCCAGCAGGAGCGGGGGAAGCAATGAGCAGTTCTTC.

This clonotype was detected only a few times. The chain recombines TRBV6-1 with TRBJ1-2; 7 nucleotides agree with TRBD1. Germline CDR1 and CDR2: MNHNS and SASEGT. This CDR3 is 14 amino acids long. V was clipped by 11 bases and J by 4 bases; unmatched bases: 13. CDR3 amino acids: CAADRAQLAYGYTF. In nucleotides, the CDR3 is TGTGCCGCCGACAGGGCTCAACTGGCCTATGGCTACACCTTC.

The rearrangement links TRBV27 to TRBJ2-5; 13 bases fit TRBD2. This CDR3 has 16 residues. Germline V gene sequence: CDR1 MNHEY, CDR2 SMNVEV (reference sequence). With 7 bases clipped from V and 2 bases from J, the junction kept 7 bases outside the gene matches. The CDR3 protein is CASTRLAGGSQETQYF. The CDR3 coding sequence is TGTGCCAGCACACGACTAGCGGGAGGATCTCAAGAGACCCAGTACTTC.

The CDR3 DNA sequence: TGTGCCAGCAGTCCCCGGGACAGGACCTACTCCTACAATGAGCAGTTCTTC. Encoded protein: CASSPRDRTYSYNEQFF. The rearrangement joins TRBV6-1 to TRBJ2-1; 8 positions match TRBD1. V lost 5 bases to trimming and J lost 0 bases; unmatched junction nucleotides: 9. The CDR3 spans 17 residues. The germline V gene encodes CDR1 MNHNS and CDR2 SASEGT.

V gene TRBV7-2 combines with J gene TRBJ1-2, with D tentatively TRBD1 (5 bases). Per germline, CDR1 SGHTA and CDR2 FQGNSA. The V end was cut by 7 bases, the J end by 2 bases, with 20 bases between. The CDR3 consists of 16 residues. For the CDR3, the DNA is TGTGCCAGCACCACCACCCTCGGGGCACCAAACTATGGCTACACCTTC. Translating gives CASTTTLGAPNYGYTF.

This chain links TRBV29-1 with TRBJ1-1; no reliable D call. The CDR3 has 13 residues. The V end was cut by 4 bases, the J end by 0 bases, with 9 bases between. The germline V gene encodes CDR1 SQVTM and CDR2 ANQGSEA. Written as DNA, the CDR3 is TGCAGCGTTGTTAGGCCTCTGAACACTGAAGCTTTCTTT. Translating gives CSVVRPLNTEAFF.

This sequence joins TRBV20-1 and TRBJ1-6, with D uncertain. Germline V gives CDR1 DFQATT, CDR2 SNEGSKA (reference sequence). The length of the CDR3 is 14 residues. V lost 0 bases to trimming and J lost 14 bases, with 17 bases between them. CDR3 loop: CSARDRVAGSALHF. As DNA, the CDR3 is TGCAGTGCTAGAGATCGCGTGGCGGGGTCGGCCCTCCACTTT.

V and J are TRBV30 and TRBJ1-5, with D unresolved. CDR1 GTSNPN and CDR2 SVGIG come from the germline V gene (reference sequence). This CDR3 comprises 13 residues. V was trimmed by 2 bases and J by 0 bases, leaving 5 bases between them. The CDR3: CAWSSHSNQPQHF. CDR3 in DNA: TGTGCCTGGAGTAGCCATAGCAATCAGCCCCAGCATTTT.

The CDR3 spells CSASPGRGQETQYF. The DNA for the CDR3 is TGCAGTGCTAGTCCAGGGCGGGGCCAAGAGACCCAGTACTTC. The V call is TRBV20-1, the J call TRBJ2-5, with a possible D match to TRBD2 (6 bases). The CDR3 is 14 residues long. The V end lost 3 bases, the J end lost 1 base, and 12 bases lay between the germline ends. Germline V lookup: CDR1 DFQATT, CDR2 SNEGSKA (reference sequence).

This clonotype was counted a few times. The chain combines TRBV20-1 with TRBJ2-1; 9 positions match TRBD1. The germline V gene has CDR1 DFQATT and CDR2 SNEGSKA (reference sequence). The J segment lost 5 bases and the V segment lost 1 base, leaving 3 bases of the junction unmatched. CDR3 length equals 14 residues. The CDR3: CSARVQGANNEQFF. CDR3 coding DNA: TGCAGTGCTAGAGTACAGGGGGCGAACAATGAGCAGTTCTTC.

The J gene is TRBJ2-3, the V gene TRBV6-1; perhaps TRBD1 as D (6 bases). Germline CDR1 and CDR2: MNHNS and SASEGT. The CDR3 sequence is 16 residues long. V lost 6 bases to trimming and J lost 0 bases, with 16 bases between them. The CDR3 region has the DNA TGTGCCAGCAGCCCAGCCTTGGGGGCGAGCACAGATACGCAGTATTTT. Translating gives CASSPALGASTDTQYF.

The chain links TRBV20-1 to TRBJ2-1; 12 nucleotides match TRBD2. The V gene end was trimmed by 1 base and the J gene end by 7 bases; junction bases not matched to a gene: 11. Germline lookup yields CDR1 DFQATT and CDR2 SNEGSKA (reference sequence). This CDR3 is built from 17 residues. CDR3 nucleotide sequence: TGCAGTGCTAGAGGACCCATTTCTAGCGGGAGGGTTAATGAGCAGTTCTTC. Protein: CSARGPISSGRVNEQFF.

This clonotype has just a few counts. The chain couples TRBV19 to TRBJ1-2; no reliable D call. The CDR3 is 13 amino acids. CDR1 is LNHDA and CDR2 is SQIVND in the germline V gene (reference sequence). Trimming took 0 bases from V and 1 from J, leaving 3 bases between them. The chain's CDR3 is CASSIDSNYGYTF. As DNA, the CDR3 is TGTGCCAGTAGTATAGACAGTAACTATGGCTACACCTTC.

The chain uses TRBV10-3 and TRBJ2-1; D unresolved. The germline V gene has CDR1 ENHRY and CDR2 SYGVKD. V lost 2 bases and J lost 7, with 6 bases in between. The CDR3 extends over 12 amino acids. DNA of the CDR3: TGTGCCATCAGTGAGAGCCCGAATGAGCAGTTCTTC. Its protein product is CAISESPNEQFF.